This TCR beta chain was recovered during a study of vaccination and CD4 T cells after COVID-19 (dated by TCRdb to between 2021 and 2022). Notes on the research overall: SARS-CoV-2 positivity had been established in the convalescent patients by nasal swab PCR, and mild disease was recorded in roughly 10 of these patients and severe disease in one. For stimulating the cultures, overlapping spike peptide pools were used, derived from SARS-CoV-2 as well as from the common cold coronaviruses HCoV-NL63, HCoV-OC43 and HCoV-229E. In control cultures, a CEFX viral epitope pool was used as positive control, an HIV-1 Nef peptide pool was used as negative control, or no peptide was added. The time from the second vaccine dose to post-vaccine blood sampling had a median of approximately 72 days and ranged from about 14 to 250 days. Each participant got two doses of either the Pfizer-BioNTech BNT162b2 vaccine (n=8) or the Moderna mRNA-1273 vaccine (n=2). In under 13 COVID-19 convalescent patients and a handful of infection-naive healthy vaccine recipients, researchers compared the spike-specific CD4+ TCR repertoire from before mRNA vaccination with the repertoire from after. In the convalescent cohort there were six males and four females, among whom were two Hispanic individuals, seven Caucasians, two Asians and one multiracial person. Post-COVID blood samples were collected from convalescent patients a median of approximately 93 days after diagnosis, with a range of roughly 30 to 161 days.

Trimming takes 0 bases off V and 8 bases off J; junction bases not matched to a gene: 7. Counted from cysteine to phenylalanine, this CDR3 has 15 amino acids. Only CDR3 DNA remains: 45 bases, in frame from the first base. CDR1 SGDLS and CDR2 YYNGEE were looked up in the germline V gene. Library preparation was by PCR. DNA from cultured CD4+ T cells underwent TCR sequencing with the Oncomine TCR Beta short-read assay at the Johns Hopkins FTIC core. Genomic DNA was extracted from the cultured CD4+ T cells with the QIAamp micro DNA kit. The Oncomine TCR Beta libraries from cultured CD4+ T cells were pooled using unique dual indexes and then sequenced on an Illumina iSeq 100. The paper's processing steps were these. Non-productive sequences were removed, and CDR3s not starting with C, not ending with F or W, or shorter than 7 amino acids were discarded. Antigen-specific clonotypes were identified using the MANAFEST web application through comparison of peptide-stimulated wells with reference and other culture wells. To be called positive, a clone needed an FDR below 0.05, an odds ratio above 5, and a productive frequency above 0.1% in at least two of three replicate wells. Clonotypes that were significantly expanded in both SARS-CoV-2 spike wells and at least one common cold coronavirus spike condition were defined as cross-reactive. Using R version 3.6.1, CDR3 homology was evaluated through Levenshtein distances (stringdist) along with unrooted phylogenetic trees (ape). TCRdb trimmed the raw reads at Q25, called clones with MiXCR and kept productive beta chains. Each entry is one CDR3 protein sequence, shown with its most common DNA and genes. In this record, the V and J calls reflect TCRdb's handling and not the investigators' own analysis. This sample has 15,000 or so distinct CDR3 sequences in its table, and about three fifths of those were observed once. The top ten clonotypes cover approximately 9.9% of the sample.

What the research found in general, with its limitations: The median count of SARS-CoV-2-reactive clonotypes went up from roughly 21 after infection to roughly 38 after vaccination, although the change was not significant. Among convalescent patients, a median 86.3% of the SARS-CoV-2-reactive clones seen after vaccination appeared only after vaccination, which suggests priming specific to the vaccine. Only a relatively small number of convalescent patients were included in the study, and early timepoints following natural infection were not analyzed. Of the vaccine-specific clones found in convalescent patients, nearly all (304 of 307) were mono-reactive for SARS-CoV-2 spike instead of being cross-reactive with common cold coronaviruses.

About this clonotype: What this receptor recognizes is not known. The input lacks base qualities; no much larger clone sits a single base away.

The meaning of the sample's treatment or condition label: approximately nine-day PBMC culture with coronavirus spike peptide pools or control peptides (ViraFEST assay). To expand antigen-specific T cells with peptide pools and then pick out the expanded clonotypes through TCR sequencing, the study relied on the ViraFEST assay. Positive SARS-CoV-2 PCR tests in the convalescent patients dated from March to December 2020, before Alpha, Beta and Delta variants emerged in the United States. Over 1.5 million PBMCs per well were cultured in IMDM with approximately 4.9% human AB serum and roughly 10 IU/ml IL-2, plus 10 ug/ml peptide pools. Half of the culture medium was replaced with fresh IL-2-containing medium on days 3 and 7. CD4+ T cells were isolated after around ten days of culture through negative selection using the EasySep CD4+ T cell isolation kit. Ficoll-Paque Plus gradient centrifugation was used to isolate PBMCs from whole blood, and the isolated PBMCs were then either used fresh or cryopreserved at -140C. Triplicate wells were generally used for each culture condition.

This TCR came from a human donor who had recovered from COVID-19. This chain is built from TRBV9 and TRBJ2-1; 8 junctional bases match TRBD2. The sequencing sample was made of CD4+ T cells from blood, cultured in vitro. The CDR3 loop reads CASSVGASSGYEQFF. The DNA sequence is TGTGCCAGCAGCGTAGGGGCATCTAGCGGGTATGAGCAGTTCTTC.